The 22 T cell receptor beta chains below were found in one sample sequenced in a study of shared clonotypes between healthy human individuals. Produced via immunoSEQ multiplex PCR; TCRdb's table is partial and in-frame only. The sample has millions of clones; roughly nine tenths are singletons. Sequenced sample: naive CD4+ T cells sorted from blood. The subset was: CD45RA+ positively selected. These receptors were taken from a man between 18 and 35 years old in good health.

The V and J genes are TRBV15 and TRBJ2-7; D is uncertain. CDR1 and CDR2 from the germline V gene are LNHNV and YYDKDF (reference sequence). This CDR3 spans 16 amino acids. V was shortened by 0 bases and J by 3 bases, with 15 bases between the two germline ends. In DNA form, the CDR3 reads TGTGCCACCAGCAGAGATCGGCTACAGAATGTCTACGAGCAGTACTTC. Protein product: CATSRDRLQNVYEQYF.

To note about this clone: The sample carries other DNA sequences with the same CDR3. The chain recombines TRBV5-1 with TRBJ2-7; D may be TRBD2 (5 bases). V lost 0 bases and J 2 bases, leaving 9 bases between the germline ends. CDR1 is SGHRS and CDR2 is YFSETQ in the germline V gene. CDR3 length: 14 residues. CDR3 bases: TGCGCCAGCAGCTTGGCCACTAGACCCTACGAGCAGTACTTC. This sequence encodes CASSLATRPYEQYF.

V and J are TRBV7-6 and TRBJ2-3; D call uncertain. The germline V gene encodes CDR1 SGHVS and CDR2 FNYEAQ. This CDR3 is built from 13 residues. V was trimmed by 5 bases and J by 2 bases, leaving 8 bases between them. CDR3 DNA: TGTGCCAGCAGCCGGACGGACACAGATACGCAGTATTTT. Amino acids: CASSRTDTDTQYF.

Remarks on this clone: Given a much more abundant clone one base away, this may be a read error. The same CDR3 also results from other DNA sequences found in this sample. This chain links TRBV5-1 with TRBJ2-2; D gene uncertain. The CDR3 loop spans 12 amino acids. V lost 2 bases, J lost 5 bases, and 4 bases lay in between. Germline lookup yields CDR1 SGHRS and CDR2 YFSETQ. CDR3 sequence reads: CASSFGTGELFF. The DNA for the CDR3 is TGCGCCAGCAGCTTCGGGACCGGGGAGCTGTTTTTT.

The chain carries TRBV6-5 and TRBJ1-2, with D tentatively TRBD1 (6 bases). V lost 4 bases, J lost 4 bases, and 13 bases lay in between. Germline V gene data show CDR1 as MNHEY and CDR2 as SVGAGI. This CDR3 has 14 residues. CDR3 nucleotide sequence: TGTGCCAGCAGTTCCCTTCAGGGGATCTATGGCTACACCTTC. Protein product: CASSSLQGIYGYTF.

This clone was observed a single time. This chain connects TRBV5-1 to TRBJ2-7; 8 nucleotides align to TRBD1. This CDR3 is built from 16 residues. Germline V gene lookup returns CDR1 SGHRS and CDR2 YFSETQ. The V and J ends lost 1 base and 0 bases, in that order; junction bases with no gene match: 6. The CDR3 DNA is TGCGCCAGCAGCTTGAACGCCGGGACAGGCTCCTACGAGCAGTACTTC. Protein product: CASSLNAGTGSYEQYF.

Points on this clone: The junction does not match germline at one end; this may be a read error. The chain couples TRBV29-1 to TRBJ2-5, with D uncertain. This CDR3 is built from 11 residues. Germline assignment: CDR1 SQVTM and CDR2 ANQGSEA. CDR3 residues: CSAEQQETQYF. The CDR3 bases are TGCAGCGCTGAACAGCAAGAGACCCAGTACTTC.

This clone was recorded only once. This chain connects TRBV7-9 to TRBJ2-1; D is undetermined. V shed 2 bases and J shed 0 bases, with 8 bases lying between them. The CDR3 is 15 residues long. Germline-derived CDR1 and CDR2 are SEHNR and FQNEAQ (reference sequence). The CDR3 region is CASSLISSSYNEQFF. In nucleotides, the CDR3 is TGTGCCAGCAGCTTAATTAGTAGCTCCTACAATGAGCAGTTCTTC.

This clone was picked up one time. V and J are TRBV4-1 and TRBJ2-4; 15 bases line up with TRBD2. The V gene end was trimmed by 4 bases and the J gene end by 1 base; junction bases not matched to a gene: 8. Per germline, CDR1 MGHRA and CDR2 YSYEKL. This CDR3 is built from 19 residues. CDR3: CASSPGLAGGEGAKNIQYF. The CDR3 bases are TGCGCCAGCAGCCCGGGACTAGCGGGAGGCGAGGGGGCCAAAAACATTCAGTACTTC.

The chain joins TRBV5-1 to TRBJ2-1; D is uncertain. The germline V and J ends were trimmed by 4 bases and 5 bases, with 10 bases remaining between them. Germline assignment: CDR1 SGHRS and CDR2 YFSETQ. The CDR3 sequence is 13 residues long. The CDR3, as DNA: TGCGCCAGCAGCCCAGCCGGAGACAATGAGCAGTTCTTC. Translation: CASSPAGDNEQFF.

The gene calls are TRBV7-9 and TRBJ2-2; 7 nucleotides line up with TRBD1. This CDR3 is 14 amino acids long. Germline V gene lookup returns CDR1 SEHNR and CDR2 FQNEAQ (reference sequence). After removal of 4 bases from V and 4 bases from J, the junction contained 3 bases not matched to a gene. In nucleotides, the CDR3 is TGTGCCAGCAGCTCCGGACAGGCCACCGGGGAGCTGTTTTTT. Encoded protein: CASSSGQATGELFF.

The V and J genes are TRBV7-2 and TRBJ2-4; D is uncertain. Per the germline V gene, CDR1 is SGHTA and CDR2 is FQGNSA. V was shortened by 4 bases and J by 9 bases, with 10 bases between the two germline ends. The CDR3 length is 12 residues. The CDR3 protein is CASSSDFGIQYF. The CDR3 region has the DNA TGTGCCAGCAGCTCAGACTTCGGCATTCAGTACTTC.

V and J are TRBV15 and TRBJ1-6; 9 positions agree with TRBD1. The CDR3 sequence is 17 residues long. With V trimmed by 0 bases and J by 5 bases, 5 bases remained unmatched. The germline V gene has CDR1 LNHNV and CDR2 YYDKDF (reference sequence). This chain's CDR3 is CATSRDLGTGNNSPLHF. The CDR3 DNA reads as TGTGCCACCAGCAGAGATTTAGGGACAGGGAATAATTCACCCCTCCACTTT. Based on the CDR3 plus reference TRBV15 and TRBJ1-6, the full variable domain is DAMVIQNPRYQVTQFGKPVTLSCSQTLNHNVMYWYQQKSSQAPKLLFHYYDKDFNNEADTPDNFQSRRPNTSFCFLDIRSPGLGDTAMYLCATSRDLGTGNNSPLHFGNGTRLTVT.

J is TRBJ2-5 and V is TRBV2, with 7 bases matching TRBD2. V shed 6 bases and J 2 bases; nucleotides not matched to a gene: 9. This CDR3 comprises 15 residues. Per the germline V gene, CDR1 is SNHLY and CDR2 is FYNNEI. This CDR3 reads CASSGRAGRQETQYF. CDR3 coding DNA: TGTGCCAGCAGCGGAAGAGCGGGGCGGCAAGAGACCCAGTACTTC. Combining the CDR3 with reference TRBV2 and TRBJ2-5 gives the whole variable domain EPEVTQTPSHQVTQMGQEVILRCVPISNHLYFYWYRQILGQKVEFLVSFYNNEISEKSEIFDDQFSVERPDGSNFTLKIRSTKLEDSAMYFCASSGRAGRQETQYFGPGTRLLVL.

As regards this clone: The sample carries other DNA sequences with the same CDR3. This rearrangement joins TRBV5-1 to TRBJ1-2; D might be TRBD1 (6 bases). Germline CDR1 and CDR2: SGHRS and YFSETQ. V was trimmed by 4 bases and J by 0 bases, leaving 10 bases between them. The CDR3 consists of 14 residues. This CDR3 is CASSPTGPNYGYTF. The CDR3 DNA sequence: TGCGCCAGCAGCCCGACAGGACCTAACTATGGCTACACCTTC.

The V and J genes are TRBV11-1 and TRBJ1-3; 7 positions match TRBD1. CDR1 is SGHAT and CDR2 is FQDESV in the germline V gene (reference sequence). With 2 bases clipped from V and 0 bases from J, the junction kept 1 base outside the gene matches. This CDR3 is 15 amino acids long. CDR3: CASSLRDSSGNTIYF. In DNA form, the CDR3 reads TGTGCCAGCAGCTTACGGGACAGCTCTGGAAACACCATATATTTT.

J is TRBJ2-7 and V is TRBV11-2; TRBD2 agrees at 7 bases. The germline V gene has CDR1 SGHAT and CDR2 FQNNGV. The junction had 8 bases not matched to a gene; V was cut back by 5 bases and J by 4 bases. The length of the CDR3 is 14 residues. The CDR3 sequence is CASSRPSGLYEQYF. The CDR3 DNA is TGTGCCAGCAGCCGGCCTAGCGGTCTATACGAGCAGTACTTC.

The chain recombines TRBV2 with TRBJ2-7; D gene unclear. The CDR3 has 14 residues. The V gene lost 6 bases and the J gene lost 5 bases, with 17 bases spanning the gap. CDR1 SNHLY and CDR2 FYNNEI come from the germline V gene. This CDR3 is CASSENGPSDEQYF. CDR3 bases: TGTGCCAGCAGCGAAAACGGGCCGAGTGACGAGCAGTACTTC.

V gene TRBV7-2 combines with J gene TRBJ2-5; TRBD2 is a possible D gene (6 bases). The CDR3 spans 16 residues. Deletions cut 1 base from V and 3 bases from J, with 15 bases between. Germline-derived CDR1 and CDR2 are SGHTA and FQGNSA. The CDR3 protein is CASSLEGWRAEETQYF. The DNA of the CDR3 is TGTGCCAGCAGCTTAGAAGGGTGGAGGGCAGAAGAGACCCAGTACTTC.

DNA for the CDR3: TGTGCCAGCAGTCGAGACAGGCGCAAAGAGACCCAGTACTTC. It is translated as CASSRDRRKETQYF. The gene calls are TRBV7-2 and TRBJ2-5; D might be TRBD1 (6 bases). Germline V gene lookup returns CDR1 SGHTA and CDR2 FQGNSA. Trimming left V 6 bases short and J 3 bases short, with 14 bases between. The CDR3 extends over 14 amino acids. Variable domain in full (rest from reference TRBV7-2 and TRBJ2-5): GAGVSQSPSNKVTEKGKDVELRCDPISGHTALYWYRQSLGQGLEFLIYFQGNSAPDKSGLPSDRFSAERTGGSVSTLTIQRTQQEDSAVYLCASSRDRRKETQYFGPGTRLLVL.

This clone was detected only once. As DNA, the CDR3 is TGTGCCAGCAGCGTCTCAAGACTGACAGCGAACACTGAAGCTTTCTTT. It encodes CASSVSRLTANTEAFF. The chain recombines TRBV9 with TRBJ1-1; a weak D match, TRBD1 (5 bases). Per the germline V gene, CDR1 is SGDLS and CDR2 is YYNGEE. The CDR3 is 16 amino acids. Trimming stripped 2 bases from V and 1 base from J, with 15 bases between.

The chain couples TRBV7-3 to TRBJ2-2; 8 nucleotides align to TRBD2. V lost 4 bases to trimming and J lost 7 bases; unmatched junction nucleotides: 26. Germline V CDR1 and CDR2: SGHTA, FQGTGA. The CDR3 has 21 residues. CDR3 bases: TGTGCCAGCAGCTCCCGGAGCCGAAGCGGGGGAGACTTACGCCCGGGCGGGGAGCTGTTTTTT. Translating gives CASSSRSRSGGDLRPGGELFF.